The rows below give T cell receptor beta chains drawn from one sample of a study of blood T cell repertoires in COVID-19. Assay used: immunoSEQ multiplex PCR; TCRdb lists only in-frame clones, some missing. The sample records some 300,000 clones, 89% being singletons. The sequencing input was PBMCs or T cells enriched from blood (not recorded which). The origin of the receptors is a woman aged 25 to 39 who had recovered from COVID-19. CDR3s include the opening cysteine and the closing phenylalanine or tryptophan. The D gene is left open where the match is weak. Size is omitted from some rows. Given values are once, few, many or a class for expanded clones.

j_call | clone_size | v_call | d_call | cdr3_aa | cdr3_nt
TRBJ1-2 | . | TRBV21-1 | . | CASSKHGSGQGVFLDGYTF | TGTGCCAGCAGCAAACATGGGTCAGGACAGGGGGTTTTTTTGGACGGCTACACCTTC
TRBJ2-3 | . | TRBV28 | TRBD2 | CASNAPGTSVDTQYF | TGTGCCAGCAATGCCCCCGGGACTAGCGTAGATACGCAGTATTTT
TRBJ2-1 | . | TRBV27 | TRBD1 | CASSWTGGSVEQFF | TGTGCCAGCAGTTGGACAGGGGGGTCTGTTGAGCAGTTCTTC
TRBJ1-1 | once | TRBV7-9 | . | CASSPPFAGETEAFF | TGTGCCAGCAGCCCCCCGTTTGCGGGGGAGACTGAAGCTTTCTTT
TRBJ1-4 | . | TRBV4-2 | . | CASSQLPGGGEVNEKLFF | TGTGCCAGCAGCCAACTCCCCGGCGGGGGAGAGGTTAATGAAAAACTGTTTTTT
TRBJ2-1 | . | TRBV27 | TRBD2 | CASRMTGTSGGDEQFF | TGTGCCAGCAGAATGACTGGGACTAGCGGGGGCGATGAGCAGTTCTTC
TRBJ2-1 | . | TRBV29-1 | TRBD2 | CSALGLAGVSSEQFF | TGCAGCGCCCTGGGACTAGCGGGAGTTAGTAGTGAGCAGTTCTTC
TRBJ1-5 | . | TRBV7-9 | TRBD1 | CASSLGQEGNQPQHF | TGTGCCAGCAGCCTGGGACAGGAAGGCAATCAGCCCCAGCATTTT
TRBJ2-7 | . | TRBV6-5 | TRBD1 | CASGDRGYEQYF | TGTGCCAGCGGAGACAGGGGCTACGAGCAGTACTTC
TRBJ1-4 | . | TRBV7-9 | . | CASSRFEGNEKLFF | TGTGCCAGCAGCCGCTTTGAGGGCAACGAAAAACTGTTTTTT
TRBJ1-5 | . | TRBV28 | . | CASRIGQPNQPQHF | TGTGCCAGCAGGATCGGACAGCCCAATCAACCCCAGCATTTT
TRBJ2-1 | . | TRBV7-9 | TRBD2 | CASSSPGLAGGQYNEQFF | TGTGCCAGCAGCTCCCCGGGACTAGCGGGAGGACAGTACAATGAGCAGTTCTTC
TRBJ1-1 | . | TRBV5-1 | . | CASSEGPEAFF | TGCGCCAGCAGCGAGGGCCCTGAAGCTTTCTTT
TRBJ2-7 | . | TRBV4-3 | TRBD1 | CASSQTGGTGVPYEQYF | TGCGCCAGCAGCCAAACCGGAGGGACAGGGGTCCCCTACGAGCAGTACTTC
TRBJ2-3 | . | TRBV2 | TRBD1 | CARRTGATDTQYF | TGTGCCAGGAGAACAGGGGCCACAGATACGCAGTATTTT
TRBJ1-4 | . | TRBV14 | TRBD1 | CASSQERQGFGDEKLFF | TGTGCCAGCAGCCAGGAGCGACAGGGCTTTGGTGATGAAAAACTGTTTTTT
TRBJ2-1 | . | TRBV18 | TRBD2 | CASSPPGLAESYNEQFF | TGTGCCAGCTCACCTCCGGGACTAGCGGAGAGTTACAATGAGCAGTTCTTC
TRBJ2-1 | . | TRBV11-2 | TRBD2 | CASSLDGAGLPYNEQFF | TGTGCCAGCAGCTTAGATGGGGCGGGACTACCCTACAATGAGCAGTTCTTC
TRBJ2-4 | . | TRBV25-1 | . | CASSDRDRNIQYF | TGTGCCAGCAGTGACAGGGATCGAAACATTCAGTACTTC
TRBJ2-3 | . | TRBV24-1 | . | CATSDLEGDADTQYF | TGTGCCACCAGTGATTTAGAGGGGGACGCAGATACGCAGTATTTT
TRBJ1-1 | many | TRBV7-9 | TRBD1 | CASSLSGDRGPFF | TGTGCCAGCAGCTTATCTGGGGACAGGGGTCCTTTCTTT
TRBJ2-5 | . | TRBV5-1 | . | CASSSVGLQETQYF | TGCGCCAGCAGCTCAGTTGGCCTTCAAGAGACCCAGTACTTC
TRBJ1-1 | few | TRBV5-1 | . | CASSLGQVNTEAFF | TGCGCCAGCAGCTTGGGACAGGTGAACACTGAAGCTTTCTTT
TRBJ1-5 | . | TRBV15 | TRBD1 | CATSRDPTGRSNQPQHF | TGTGCCACCAGCAGAGATCCGACAGGGAGGAGCAATCAGCCCCAGCATTTT
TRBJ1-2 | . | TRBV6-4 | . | CASSAGIPGLYGYTF | TGTGCCAGCAGTGCGGGGATTCCGGGTCTATATGGCTACACCTTC
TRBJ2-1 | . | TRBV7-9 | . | CASSLGSSYNEQFF | TGTGCCAGCAGCTTAGGGAGCTCCTACAATGAGCAGTTCTTC
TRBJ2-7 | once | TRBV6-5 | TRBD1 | CASSGTGYEQYF | TGTGCCAGCAGCGGGACAGGCTACGAGCAGTACTTC
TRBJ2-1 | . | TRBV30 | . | CAWTSRSAYNEQFF | TGTGCCTGGACTAGCAGGAGCGCCTACAATGAGCAGTTCTTC
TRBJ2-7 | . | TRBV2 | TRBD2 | CASREVPGLGRTYEQYF | TGTGCCAGCAGAGAAGTCCCGGGACTAGGGAGAACCTACGAGCAGTACTTC
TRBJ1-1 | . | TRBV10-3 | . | CAISGYLKWTEAFF | TGTGCCATCAGCGGGTACTTAAAGTGGACTGAAGCTTTCTTT
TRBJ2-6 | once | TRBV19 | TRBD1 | CASSLDRGLGGANVLTF | TGTGCCAGTAGTCTGGACAGGGGGCTGGGAGGGGCCAACGTCCTGACTTTC
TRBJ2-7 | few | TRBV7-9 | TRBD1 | CASSLGDRGKAGASYEQYF | TGTGCCAGCAGCTTAGGGGACAGGGGGAAGGCGGGAGCTTCCTACGAGCAGTACTTC
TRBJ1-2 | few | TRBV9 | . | CASSAYSTGYTPYGYTF | TGTGCCAGCAGCGCTTATTCGACGGGTTATACCCCCTATGGCTACACCTTC
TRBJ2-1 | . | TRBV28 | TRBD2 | CASSFRAGGGNNEQFF | TGTGCCAGCAGTTTTAGGGCGGGAGGGGGGAACAATGAGCAGTTCTTC
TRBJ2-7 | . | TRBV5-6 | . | CASSSTYEQYF | TGTGCCAGCAGCTCAACCTACGAGCAGTACTTC
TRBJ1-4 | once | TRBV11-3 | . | CASSSRQDANEKLFF | TGTGCCAGCAGCTCAAGACAGGATGCTAATGAAAAACTGTTTTTT
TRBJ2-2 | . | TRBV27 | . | CASSFGYNGGELFF | TGTGCCAGCAGTTTCGGGTATAATGGGGGGGAGCTGTTTTTT
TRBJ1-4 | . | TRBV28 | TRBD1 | CASSLLTGAFPHEKLFF | TGTGCCAGCAGTTTGCTGACAGGGGCCTTCCCACATGAAAAACTGTTTTTT
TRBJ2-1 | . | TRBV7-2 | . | CASSARSTSGTTYNEQFF | TGTGCCAGCAGCGCCCGTTCCACATCCGGGACAACTTACAATGAGCAGTTCTTC
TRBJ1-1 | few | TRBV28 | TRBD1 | CASSHPTGGNTEAFF | TGTGCCAGCAGTCACCCGACAGGGGGAAACACTGAAGCTTTCTTT
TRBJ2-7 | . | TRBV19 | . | CATGGQGGYEQYF | TGTGCCACCGGTGGGCAGGGTGGCTACGAGCAGTACTTC
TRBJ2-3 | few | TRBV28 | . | CASSLIESGRDTQYF | TGTGCCAGCAGTTTAATTGAGAGCGGCCGAGATACGCAGTATTTT
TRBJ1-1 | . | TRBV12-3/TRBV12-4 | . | CASTKNTEAFF | TGTGCCAGCACCAAGAACACTGAAGCTTTCTTT
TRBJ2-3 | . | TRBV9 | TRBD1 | CASSRTGSTDTQYF | TGTGCCAGCAGCAGGACAGGCAGCACAGATACGCAGTATTTT
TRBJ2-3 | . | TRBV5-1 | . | CASSTGVGNTDTQYF | TGCGCCAGCAGCACAGGTGTGGGAAACACAGATACGCAGTATTTT
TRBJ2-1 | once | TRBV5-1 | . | CASSLDGSYNEQFF | TGCGCCAGCAGCTTGGACGGGAGCTACAATGAGCAGTTCTTC
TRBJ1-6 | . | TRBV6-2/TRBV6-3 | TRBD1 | CASTPGQGYSPLHF | TGTGCCAGCACCCCGGGACAGGGTTATTCACCCCTCCACTTT
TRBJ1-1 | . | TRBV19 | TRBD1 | CASRRTGDLYEAFF | TGTGCCAGTAGGAGAACAGGGGATTTGTATGAAGCTTTCTTT
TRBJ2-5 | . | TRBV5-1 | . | CASSLGSGMETQYF | TGCGCCAGCAGCTTGGGGTCCGGTATGGAGACCCAGTACTTC